These T cell receptor beta chains were read from a single sample in a study of control samples from healthy donors and cancer patients. This table comes from immunoSEQ multiplex PCR, and its TCRdb copy is limited to in-frame clones, with some not included. Here the sample spans roughly 60,000 clones, roughly 94% being singletons. The sequencing input was blood. The receptors stem from a man aged 25-45 years in good health. Each CDR3 is given with its conserved first and last residue.

v_call,cdr3_length,cdr3_aa
TRBV11-2,12,CASTSVSYEQYF
TRBV7-6,14,CASSSRGGYNEQFF
TRBV3-1/TRBV3-2,16,CASSQDPLTGGNGYTF
TRBV4-3,17,CASSQDEGLASTDTQYF
TRBV6-5,14,CASSYGTGATEAFF
TRBV6-5,12,CAALGASPDYTF
TRBV4-1,15,CASSQGRDRGYGYTF
TRBV4-1,16,CASSQVANTRGWGYTF
TRBV6-5,15,CASSYDGVSSYEQYF
TRBV5-1,14,CASSLETGRHGYTF
TRBV29-1,15,CSVAGLAGVGETQYF
TRBV14,11,CASSQGGGYTF
TRBV5-1,14,CASSLAAGAQEQYF
TRBV5-1,17,CASSLTGPPTRDSPLHF
TRBV6-5,15,CASRNPGLTGNTIYF
TRBV28,15,CASSLGLDSNQPQHF
TRBV5-1,18,CASSFRAGGPYTTDTQYF
TRBV9,17,CASSVGLAGAPYNEQFF
TRBV10-2,14,CASRGLEAFYEQYF
TRBV6-5,14,CASIKGRNNSPLHF
TRBV28,12,CASRTGRGTQYF
TRBV6-1,16,CASSERPLTSNQPQHF
TRBV4-2,17,CASSQEGREGLIYEQYF
TRBV28,15,CASSLSGRANYEQYF
TRBV2,16,CASSARFRDTSYEQYF
TRBV5-6,14,CASSTGQGRGEQYF
TRBV3-1/TRBV3-2,16,CASSPIAGGSTDTQYF
TRBV9,19,CASSVDRGSPGQTNYGYTF
TRBV4-2,15,CASSQDGQGPEEQYF
TRBV27,19,CASSLDEEGRRDSDNEQFF
TRBV14,14,CASSHLTGTTEAFF
TRBV6-5,14,CASRPMLGNTEAFF
TRBV10-3,14,CAVRRTEMNTEAFF
TRBV9,16,CASSARSGTENTEAFF
TRBV11-2,15,CASSPGLAGLFEQYF
TRBV9,18,CASSVGRVAGRTGDTQYF
TRBV6-5,14,CASSSGQLLQPQHF
TRBV6-2/TRBV6-3,15,CASSYDVQGHIEQYF
TRBV23-1,15,CASSQSGESSYEQYF
TRBV6-5,15,CASSYELGRIYEQYF
TRBV5-1,19,CASSFYTSGGTISTDTQYF
TRBV27,14,CASSLWGSQETQYF
TRBV12-5,13,CASGLGRGETQYF
TRBV6-5,14,CASHLGGAGEKLFF
TRBV7-9,15,CASSSTGGYSYEQYF
TRBV11-3,12,CASSPGPDTQYF
TRBV7-2,16,CASSLSWTSGDSNQFF
TRBV6-6,13,CASSRTDVVGYTF
TRBV7-6,16,CASSPVEDRGRNEQFF
TRBV5-1,12,CASSLGRTEAFF
TRBV29-1,12,CSVIGTGSGNTF
TRBV19,13,CASSRGSRQPQHF
TRBV19,10,CASGNQPQHF